This T cell receptor beta chain stems from a study of blood T cells in healthy people across ages. On this clonotype itself: The target antigen is unknown.

The donors, all healthy, were Caucasians living in Russia, aged roughly 6 to 100. Every sample yielded at least 6 million isolated PBMCs. Germline V CDR1 and CDR2: MNHNS, SASEGT. Germline trimming cut 5 bases from V and 4 bases from J; bases unmatched to any gene: 8. This CDR3 spans 15 amino acids. Study-wide results and limits: The long-lived group displayed more naive CD4+ cells, plus higher diversity, than the aged donors did.

A second PCR, run for roughly 7 to 11 cycles, used a sample-barcoded 5' primer plus a J-beta primer mix. Every single cDNA molecule received a tag from a template-switch adaptor with 12 random nucleotides. One entry per CDR3 protein, called by TCRdb with MiXCR from the 5' RACE reads. The sample holds roughly 730,000 distinct CDR3 sequences, about 56% seen once. Sequencing was carried out using blood. The receptor comes from a man in his forties in good health. The V gene is TRBV6-1, the J gene TRBJ1-2; TRBD1 aligns across 9 bases. The CDR3 sequence: CASSQMGQGAYGYTF. CDR3 coding DNA: TGTGCCAGCAGTCAGATGGGACAGGGAGCCTATGGCTACACCTTC.